The clone carrying this T cell receptor beta chain came up many times. Antigen: not known. This sample was taken from a study of CD8 T cells in ankylosing spondylitis. Broader study findings: There was a TCR beta motif, made of 7 to 9 highly homologous variants, that appeared characteristic of ankylosing spondylitis blood.

TCRdb called the 5' RACE reads again in MiXCR, with one record for every CDR3 protein. The table includes some 240,000 distinct CDR3 sequences, about 7% detected once. This CDR3 contains 13 residues. Germline V gives CDR1 MNHEY, CDR2 SMNVEV (reference sequence). The V and J ends lost 2 bases and 9 bases respectively, with 8 bases between them. V usage is TRBV27 and J usage is TRBJ1-6, with no clear D. The receptor's source is a male donor with ankylosing spondylitis. Material for sequencing was blood, either unsorted or a sorted T cell fraction (not recorded which). CDR3 sequence reads: CASSLLGSSPLHF. The CDR3, as DNA: TGTGCCAGCAGTTTACTGGGGAGTTCACCCCTCCACTTT.